A selection of T cell receptor beta chains follows, all from one sample in a study of control samples from healthy donors and cancer patients. The method was immunoSEQ multiplex PCR; TCRdb's version includes in-frame clones alone and lacks a portion of them. The table has 150,000 to 200,000 clones, around nine tenths seen once. The sequencing input was blood. The receptors derive from a man aged 30 to 39 in good health. The CDR3 runs from the conserved cysteine through the conserved F or W. D genes are given only for firm matches. Size is stated for part of the rows, as once, few or many counts, or as a class when the clone is expanded.

CDR3nt	CDR3aa	v_gene	j_gene	abundance	d_gene
TGTGCCAGCAGACGCCGGGACTTAAACACCGGGGAGCTGTTTTTT	CASRRRDLNTGELFF	TRBV28	TRBJ2-2	few	.
TGTGCCAGCAGCTTAGGGAGAACCCAGTACTTC	CASSLGRTQYF	TRBV7-8	TRBJ2-5	.	.
TGCGCCAGCAGCGGCGGACAGGCCTTCCAAGAGACCCAGTACTTC	CASSGGQAFQETQYF	TRBV5-1	TRBJ2-5	.	TRBD1
TGTGCCAGCAGCGTAGGAGGGGCCCAAGAGACCCAGTACTTC	CASSVGGAQETQYF	TRBV9	TRBJ2-5	.	.
TGTGCCAGCGGCTCAGCGGGAGGGCCCGCCGAGCAGTACTTC	CASGSAGGPAEQYF	TRBV28	TRBJ2-7	.	TRBD2
TGCGCCAGCAGCCAAGAAGCTAGGCAAGAGACCCAGTACTTC	CASSQEARQETQYF	TRBV4-3	TRBJ2-5	once	.
TGTGCCAGCAGTTTATCCGGCGGGGCCTCTGGAAACACCATATATTTT	CASSLSGGASGNTIYF	TRBV27	TRBJ1-3	.	.
TGTGCCAGCAGTGACCGCCCTGGAGATACGCAGTATTTT	CASSDRPGDTQYF	TRBV6-4	TRBJ2-3	.	.
TGCGCCAGCAGCCAAGGGGGAAGCTCCTACAATGAGCAGTTCTTC	CASSQGGSSYNEQFF	TRBV4-3	TRBJ2-1	.	.
TGCGCCAGCAGCTTGGCCGGGCGGGAGTACAATGAGCAGTTCTTC	CASSLAGREYNEQFF	TRBV5-1	TRBJ2-1	.	TRBD2
TGTGCCAGTCGAACAGGGAACGATTCACCCCTCCACTTT	CASRTGNDSPLHF	TRBV19	TRBJ1-6	.	.
TGTGCCACCAGCAGAGATTCCACGATAGGTCAGCCCCAGCATTTT	CATSRDSTIGQPQHF	TRBV15	TRBJ1-5	once	.
TGTGCCAGCAGTGCAGGGGGCTTTAACACCATATATTTT	CASSAGGFNTIYF	TRBV2	TRBJ1-3	.	TRBD1
TGTGCCAGCAGCGTGGGGGGGGAGCAGTACTTC	CASSVGGEQYF	TRBV5-4	TRBJ2-7	.	TRBD2
TGTGCCAGCAGCTCCAGGGGTTACGAGCAGTACTTC	CASSSRGYEQYF	TRBV5-6	TRBJ2-7	.	.
TGCGCCAGCAGCGGGGGTTCTAATGAAAAACTGTTTTTT	CASSGGSNEKLFF	TRBV5-1	TRBJ1-4	.	.
TGTGCCAGCAGCTCCCGAGGGATCACTAATGGCTACACCTTC	CASSSRGITNGYTF	TRBV11-2	TRBJ1-2	.	.
TGTGCCAGCAGTAACGTAGTAGATCATGGCTACACCTTC	CASSNVVDHGYTF	TRBV27	TRBJ1-2	.	.
TGTGCCAGCTCACCTTGGGACTCCTACGAGCAGTACTTC	CASSPWDSYEQYF	TRBV18	TRBJ2-7	.	.
TGTGCCAGCAGTCTGGCCGGTTCCTACGAGCAGTACTTC	CASSLAGSYEQYF	TRBV9	TRBJ2-7	.	.
TGTGCCAGTAGTTCCCCATCAGACAGGTTGTCCTACAATGAGCAGTTCTTC	CASSSPSDRLSYNEQFF	TRBV19	TRBJ2-1	.	.
TGCGCCAGCAGGTCTCCGGGACTAGCGGGAGTTTCCGTAGATACGCAGTATTTT	CASRSPGLAGVSVDTQYF	TRBV5-1	TRBJ2-3	.	TRBD2